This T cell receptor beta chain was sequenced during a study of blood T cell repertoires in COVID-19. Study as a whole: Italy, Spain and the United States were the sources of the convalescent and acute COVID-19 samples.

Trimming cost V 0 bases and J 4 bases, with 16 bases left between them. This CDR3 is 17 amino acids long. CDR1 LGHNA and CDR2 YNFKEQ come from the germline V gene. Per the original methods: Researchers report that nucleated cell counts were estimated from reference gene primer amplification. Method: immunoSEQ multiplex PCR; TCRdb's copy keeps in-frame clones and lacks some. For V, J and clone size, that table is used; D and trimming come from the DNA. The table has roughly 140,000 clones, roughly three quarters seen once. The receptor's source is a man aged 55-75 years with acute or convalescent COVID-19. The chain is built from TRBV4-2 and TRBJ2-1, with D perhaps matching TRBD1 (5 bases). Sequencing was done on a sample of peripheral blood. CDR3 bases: TGTGCCAGCAGCCAAGAAGGTGGGGCAGCCAATTACAATGAGCAGTTCTTC. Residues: CASSQEGGAANYNEQFF.